The clone carrying this T cell receptor beta chain was counted a few times. The target antigen is unknown. The sample comes from a study of shared clonotypes between healthy human individuals. Across the study: For every donor, three CD4 naive, three CD4 memory, two CD8 naive and one CD8 memory plates were used. Whole-study results and caveats: Memory subsets generally showed lower estimated richness than naive subsets.

Some clones are missing from TCRdb's copy, which holds only in-frame ones; the method was immunoSEQ multiplex PCR. The sample lists millions of clones; 85% to 95% were seen once. V trimming: 0 bases; J trimming: 5 bases; junction bases outside the gene matches: 9. Per germline, CDR1 MGHRA and CDR2 YSYEKL. This CDR3 contains 16 residues. The material sequenced was naive CD4+ T cells sorted from blood. Regarding subset: CD45RA+ positively selected. The gene calls are TRBV4-1 and TRBJ2-7; 8 bases are shared with TRBD1. This clonotype was sampled from a man between 18 and 29 years old in good health. The CDR3 DNA reads as TGCGCCAGCAGCCAAGACGGCAGGGGGCGCGGAGACGAGCAGTACTTC. Translating it yields CASSQDGRGRGDEQYF.